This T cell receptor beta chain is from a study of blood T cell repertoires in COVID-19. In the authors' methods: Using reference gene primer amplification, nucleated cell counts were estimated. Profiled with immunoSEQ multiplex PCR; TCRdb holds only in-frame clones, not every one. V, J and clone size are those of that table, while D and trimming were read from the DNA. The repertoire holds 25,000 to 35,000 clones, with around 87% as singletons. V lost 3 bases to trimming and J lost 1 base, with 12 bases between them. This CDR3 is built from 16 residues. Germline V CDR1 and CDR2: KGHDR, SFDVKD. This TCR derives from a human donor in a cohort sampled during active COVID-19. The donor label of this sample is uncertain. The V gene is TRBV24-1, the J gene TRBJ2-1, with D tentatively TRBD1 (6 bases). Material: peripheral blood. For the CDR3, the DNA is TGTGCCACCAGTGATAATACAGGGTTGTCCTACAATGAGCAGTTCTTC. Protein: CATSDNTGLSYNEQFF.